These T cell receptor beta chains were read from a single sample in a study of T cells in Graves' hyperthyroidism and ophthalmopathy. TCRdb independently ran MiXCR on the multiplex PCR reads; one entry per CDR3 protein. Among roughly 500,000 distinct CDR3 sequences listed, 46% were seen once. Sequenced input: peripheral blood or thyroid tissue (not recorded which). These receptors were obtained from an adult woman with Graves' disease, either hyperthyroidism or ophthalmopathy (not recorded which). CDR3s include the opening cysteine and the closing phenylalanine or tryptophan. Fields, in order: D gene, clone size, J gene, V gene, CDR3 DNA, CDR3 protein. The D gene is left open where the match is weak. Size tells how often a clone was seen (once, few, many) or the class of an expanded clone, and some rows leave it out.

TRBD1 | - | TRBJ1-5 | TRBV11-3 | TGTGCCAGCCAAAACGCGGGACAGGGGTTGGATCAGCCCCAGCATTTT | CASQNAGQGLDQPQHF
TRBD1 | - | TRBJ1-1 | TRBV7-2 | TGTGCCAGCAGCTTAACAGGGGGTTCAAGCACTGAAGCTTTCTTT | CASSLTGGSSTEAFF
TRBD2 | - | TRBJ2-7 | TRBV29-1 | TGCAGCGTTAGACGGAAGACTAGCGGGAGGGTCTACGAGCAGTACTTC | CSVRRKTSGRVYEQYF
- | many | TRBJ1-5 | TRBV6-1 | TGTGCCAGCAGTGATAGTGGGGGGGCCGGACAGCCCCAGCATTTT | CASSDSGGAGQPQHF
TRBD1 | few | TRBJ1-1 | TRBV29-1 | TGCAGCGTTGGACAGGGATGGGGAGCCAACCAAGCTTTCTTT | CSVGQGWGANQAFF
- | - | TRBJ1-2 | TRBV29-1 | TGCAGCGTTCCGGACAGCCGTTCCTTTAACTATGGCTACACCTTC | CSVPDSRSFNYGYTF
- | many | TRBJ2-7 | TRBV20-1 | TGCAGTGCTAGGAAGGGGGTAGTGAACGAGCAGTACTTC | CSARKGVVNEQYF
- | - | TRBJ2-7 | TRBV2 | TGTGCCAGCAGTGAATCGGACGTCGATGGCGGGGAGCTGTACTTC | CASSESDVDGGELYF
TRBD1 | - | TRBJ1-1 | TRBV6-5 | TGTGCCAGCAGTTTAGACAGGGGTTCGGCTTTCTTT | CASSLDRGSAFF
TRBD1 | once | TRBJ1-1 | TRBV5-1 | TGCGCCAGCAGCTTGACGGACAGGTACACTGAAGCTTTCTTT | CASSLTDRYTEAFF
- | many | TRBJ2-7 | TRBV4-1 | TGCGCCAGCAGCCAAGTCGGGATATTCGGCGAGCAGTACTTC | CASSQVGIFGEQYF
TRBD1 | - | TRBJ2-7 | TRBV24-1 | TGTGCCACCAGTGACCTGCGAGGACAGGGCCCGGGCGGGGAGCTGTACTTC | CATSDLRGQGPGGELYF
- | many | TRBJ2-7 | TRBV6-2/TRBV6-3 | TGTGCCAGCAGTTGGGAGCGGAGCTACGAGCAGTACTTC | CASSWERSYEQYF
TRBD1 | - | TRBJ1-1 | TRBV7-9 | TGTGCCAGCAGCTCTCACAGGGGTGACACTGAAGCTTTCTTT | CASSSHRGDTEAFF
- | - | TRBJ1-1 | TRBV29-1 | TGCAGCGTTGAAGTCCCAGGGGCGCGGAACACTGAAGCTTTCTTT | CSVEVPGARNTEAFF
- | many | TRBJ2-7 | TRBV29-1 | TGCAGCGTTGGTCCGGGACTTCATTCCTACGAGCAGTACTTC | CSVGPGLHSYEQYF
TRBD2 | many | TRBJ2-7 | TRBV2 | TGTGCCAGCAGGCGGGAGTCGGGACACGAGCAGTACTTC | CASRRESGHEQYF
- | - | TRBJ2-6 | TRBV15 | TGTGCCACCAGCAGAGGTACCGGGACGAACACCGGGGCCAACGTCCTGACTTTC | CATSRGTGTNTGANVLTF
- | - | TRBJ2-5 | TRBV20-1 | TGCAGTGATGGGGACGCCGGGCGGGAGACCCAGTACTTC | CSDGDAGRETQYF
- | - | TRBJ2-2 | TRBV7-8 | TGTGCCAGCAGCATACGGACTATTAACACCGGGGAGCTGTTTTTT | CASSIRTINTGELFF